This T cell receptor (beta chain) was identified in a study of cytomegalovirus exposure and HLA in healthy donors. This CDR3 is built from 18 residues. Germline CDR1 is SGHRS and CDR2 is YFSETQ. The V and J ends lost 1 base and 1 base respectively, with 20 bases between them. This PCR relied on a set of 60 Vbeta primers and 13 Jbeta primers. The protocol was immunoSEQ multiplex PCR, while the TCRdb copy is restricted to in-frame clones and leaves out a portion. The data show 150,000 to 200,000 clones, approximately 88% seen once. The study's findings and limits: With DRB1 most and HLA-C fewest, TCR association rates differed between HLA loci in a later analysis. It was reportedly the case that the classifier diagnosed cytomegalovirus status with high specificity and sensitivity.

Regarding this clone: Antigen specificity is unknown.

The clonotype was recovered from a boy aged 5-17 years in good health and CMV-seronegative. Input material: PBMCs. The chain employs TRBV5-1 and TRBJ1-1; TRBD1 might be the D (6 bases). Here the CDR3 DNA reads TGCGCCAGCAGCTTGTACCCAGCCTCTCAGGGGAGGAACACTGAAGCTTTCTTT. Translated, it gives CASSLYPASQGRNTEAFF. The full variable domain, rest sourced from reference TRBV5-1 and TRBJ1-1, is KAGVTQTPRYLIKTRGQQVTLSCSPISGHRSVSWYQQTPGQGLQFLFEYFSETQRNKGNFPGRFSGRQFSNSRSEMNVSTLELGDSALYLCASSLYPASQGRNTEAFFGQGTRLTVV.